These 7 T cell receptor beta chains were sequenced from one sample in a study of T-cell reconstitution after alpha-beta-depleted transplantation in children. It was with unique molecular identifiers that the TCRbeta library was prepared. TCRdb itself ran the PCR reads through MiXCR, one entry per CDR3 protein. The sample has approximately 500,000 distinct CDR3 sequences, roughly a quarter seen once. This material consisted of PBMCs, taken before TCRalphabeta/CD19-depleted stem cell transplant. These receptors all stem from a boy younger than two with Wiskott-Aldrich syndrome, due to receive a stem cell transplant.

The rearrangement joins TRBV28 to TRBJ2-7; D is unclear. The CDR3 has 15 residues. The V and J ends lost 1 base and 2 bases respectively, with 12 bases between them. Per the germline V gene, CDR1 is MDHEN and CDR2 is SYDVKM. CDR3 DNA sequence: TGTGCCAGCAGTTTATATCGACAAAGGACCTACGAGCAGTACTTC. Its protein product is CASSLYRQRTYEQYF.

This clonotype occurred a few times. The V call is TRBV6-1, the J call TRBJ1-6, with a possible D match to TRBD1 (5 bases). The V gene's germline CDR1 is MNHNS and CDR2 SASEGT. Trimming pared 6 bases from V and 7 bases from J, leaving 10 bases between. The CDR3 covers 13 residues. CDR3 DNA sequence: TGTGCCAGCAGCCCCAGACAGAATTCACCCCTCCACTTT. Protein product: CASSPRQNSPLHF.

This clonotype has a handful of counts. The rearrangement uses TRBV5-1 and TRBJ2-7; 8 nucleotides line up with TRBD1. Germline V lookup: CDR1 SGHRS, CDR2 YFSETQ. The ends lost 1 base at V and 5 bases at J; junction bases unmatched: 2. CDR3 length: 13 amino acids. The DNA for the CDR3 is TGCGCCAGCAGCTTGAACAGGGGGAACGAGCAGTACTTC. Protein: CASSLNRGNEQYF.

This chain connects TRBV6-2 or TRBV6-3 to TRBJ2-1; TRBD2 matches 9 bases. This CDR3 is 13 amino acids long. Germline V gene sequence: CDR1 MNHEY, CDR2 SVGEGT. The junction had 4 bases not matched to a gene; V was cut back by 10 bases and J by 3 bases. The CDR3 here is CATKREDYNEQFF. The CDR3 nucleotides read TGTGCCACAAAGCGGGAGGACTACAATGAGCAGTTCTTC.

This sequence joins TRBV20-1 and TRBJ2-2, with 10 bases fitting TRBD1. Germline V gene sequence: CDR1 DFQATT, CDR2 SNEGSKA (reference sequence). The CDR3 runs 15 residues. Losses at the gene ends were 5 bases for V and 4 bases for J; bases not matched to a gene: 7. CDR3 coding DNA: TGCAGTGCTCCTCGACAGGGGGCCAGCACCGGGGAGCTGTTTTTT. Translating gives CSAPRQGASTGELFF.

This sequence joins TRBV10-3 and TRBJ2-1; 7 positions agree with TRBD1. CDR1 ENHRY and CDR2 SYGVKD come from the germline V gene. V lost 6 bases to trimming and J lost 8 bases; unmatched junction nucleotides: 4. This CDR3 region has 12 residues. The CDR3: CAISRGGDEQFF. Written as DNA, the CDR3 is TGTGCCATCAGCCGAGGGGGCGATGAGCAGTTCTTC.

This clonotype occurred a few times. The chain is built from TRBV7-2 and TRBJ2-2, with D unresolved. The CDR3 totals 13 residues. Germline CDR1 reads SGHTA; CDR2 reads FQGNSA. Trimming stripped 2 bases from V and 3 bases from J, with 4 bases between. The CDR3: CASSLFDTGELFF. The CDR3 DNA sequence: TGTGCCAGCAGCTTATTCGACACCGGGGAGCTGTTTTTT.